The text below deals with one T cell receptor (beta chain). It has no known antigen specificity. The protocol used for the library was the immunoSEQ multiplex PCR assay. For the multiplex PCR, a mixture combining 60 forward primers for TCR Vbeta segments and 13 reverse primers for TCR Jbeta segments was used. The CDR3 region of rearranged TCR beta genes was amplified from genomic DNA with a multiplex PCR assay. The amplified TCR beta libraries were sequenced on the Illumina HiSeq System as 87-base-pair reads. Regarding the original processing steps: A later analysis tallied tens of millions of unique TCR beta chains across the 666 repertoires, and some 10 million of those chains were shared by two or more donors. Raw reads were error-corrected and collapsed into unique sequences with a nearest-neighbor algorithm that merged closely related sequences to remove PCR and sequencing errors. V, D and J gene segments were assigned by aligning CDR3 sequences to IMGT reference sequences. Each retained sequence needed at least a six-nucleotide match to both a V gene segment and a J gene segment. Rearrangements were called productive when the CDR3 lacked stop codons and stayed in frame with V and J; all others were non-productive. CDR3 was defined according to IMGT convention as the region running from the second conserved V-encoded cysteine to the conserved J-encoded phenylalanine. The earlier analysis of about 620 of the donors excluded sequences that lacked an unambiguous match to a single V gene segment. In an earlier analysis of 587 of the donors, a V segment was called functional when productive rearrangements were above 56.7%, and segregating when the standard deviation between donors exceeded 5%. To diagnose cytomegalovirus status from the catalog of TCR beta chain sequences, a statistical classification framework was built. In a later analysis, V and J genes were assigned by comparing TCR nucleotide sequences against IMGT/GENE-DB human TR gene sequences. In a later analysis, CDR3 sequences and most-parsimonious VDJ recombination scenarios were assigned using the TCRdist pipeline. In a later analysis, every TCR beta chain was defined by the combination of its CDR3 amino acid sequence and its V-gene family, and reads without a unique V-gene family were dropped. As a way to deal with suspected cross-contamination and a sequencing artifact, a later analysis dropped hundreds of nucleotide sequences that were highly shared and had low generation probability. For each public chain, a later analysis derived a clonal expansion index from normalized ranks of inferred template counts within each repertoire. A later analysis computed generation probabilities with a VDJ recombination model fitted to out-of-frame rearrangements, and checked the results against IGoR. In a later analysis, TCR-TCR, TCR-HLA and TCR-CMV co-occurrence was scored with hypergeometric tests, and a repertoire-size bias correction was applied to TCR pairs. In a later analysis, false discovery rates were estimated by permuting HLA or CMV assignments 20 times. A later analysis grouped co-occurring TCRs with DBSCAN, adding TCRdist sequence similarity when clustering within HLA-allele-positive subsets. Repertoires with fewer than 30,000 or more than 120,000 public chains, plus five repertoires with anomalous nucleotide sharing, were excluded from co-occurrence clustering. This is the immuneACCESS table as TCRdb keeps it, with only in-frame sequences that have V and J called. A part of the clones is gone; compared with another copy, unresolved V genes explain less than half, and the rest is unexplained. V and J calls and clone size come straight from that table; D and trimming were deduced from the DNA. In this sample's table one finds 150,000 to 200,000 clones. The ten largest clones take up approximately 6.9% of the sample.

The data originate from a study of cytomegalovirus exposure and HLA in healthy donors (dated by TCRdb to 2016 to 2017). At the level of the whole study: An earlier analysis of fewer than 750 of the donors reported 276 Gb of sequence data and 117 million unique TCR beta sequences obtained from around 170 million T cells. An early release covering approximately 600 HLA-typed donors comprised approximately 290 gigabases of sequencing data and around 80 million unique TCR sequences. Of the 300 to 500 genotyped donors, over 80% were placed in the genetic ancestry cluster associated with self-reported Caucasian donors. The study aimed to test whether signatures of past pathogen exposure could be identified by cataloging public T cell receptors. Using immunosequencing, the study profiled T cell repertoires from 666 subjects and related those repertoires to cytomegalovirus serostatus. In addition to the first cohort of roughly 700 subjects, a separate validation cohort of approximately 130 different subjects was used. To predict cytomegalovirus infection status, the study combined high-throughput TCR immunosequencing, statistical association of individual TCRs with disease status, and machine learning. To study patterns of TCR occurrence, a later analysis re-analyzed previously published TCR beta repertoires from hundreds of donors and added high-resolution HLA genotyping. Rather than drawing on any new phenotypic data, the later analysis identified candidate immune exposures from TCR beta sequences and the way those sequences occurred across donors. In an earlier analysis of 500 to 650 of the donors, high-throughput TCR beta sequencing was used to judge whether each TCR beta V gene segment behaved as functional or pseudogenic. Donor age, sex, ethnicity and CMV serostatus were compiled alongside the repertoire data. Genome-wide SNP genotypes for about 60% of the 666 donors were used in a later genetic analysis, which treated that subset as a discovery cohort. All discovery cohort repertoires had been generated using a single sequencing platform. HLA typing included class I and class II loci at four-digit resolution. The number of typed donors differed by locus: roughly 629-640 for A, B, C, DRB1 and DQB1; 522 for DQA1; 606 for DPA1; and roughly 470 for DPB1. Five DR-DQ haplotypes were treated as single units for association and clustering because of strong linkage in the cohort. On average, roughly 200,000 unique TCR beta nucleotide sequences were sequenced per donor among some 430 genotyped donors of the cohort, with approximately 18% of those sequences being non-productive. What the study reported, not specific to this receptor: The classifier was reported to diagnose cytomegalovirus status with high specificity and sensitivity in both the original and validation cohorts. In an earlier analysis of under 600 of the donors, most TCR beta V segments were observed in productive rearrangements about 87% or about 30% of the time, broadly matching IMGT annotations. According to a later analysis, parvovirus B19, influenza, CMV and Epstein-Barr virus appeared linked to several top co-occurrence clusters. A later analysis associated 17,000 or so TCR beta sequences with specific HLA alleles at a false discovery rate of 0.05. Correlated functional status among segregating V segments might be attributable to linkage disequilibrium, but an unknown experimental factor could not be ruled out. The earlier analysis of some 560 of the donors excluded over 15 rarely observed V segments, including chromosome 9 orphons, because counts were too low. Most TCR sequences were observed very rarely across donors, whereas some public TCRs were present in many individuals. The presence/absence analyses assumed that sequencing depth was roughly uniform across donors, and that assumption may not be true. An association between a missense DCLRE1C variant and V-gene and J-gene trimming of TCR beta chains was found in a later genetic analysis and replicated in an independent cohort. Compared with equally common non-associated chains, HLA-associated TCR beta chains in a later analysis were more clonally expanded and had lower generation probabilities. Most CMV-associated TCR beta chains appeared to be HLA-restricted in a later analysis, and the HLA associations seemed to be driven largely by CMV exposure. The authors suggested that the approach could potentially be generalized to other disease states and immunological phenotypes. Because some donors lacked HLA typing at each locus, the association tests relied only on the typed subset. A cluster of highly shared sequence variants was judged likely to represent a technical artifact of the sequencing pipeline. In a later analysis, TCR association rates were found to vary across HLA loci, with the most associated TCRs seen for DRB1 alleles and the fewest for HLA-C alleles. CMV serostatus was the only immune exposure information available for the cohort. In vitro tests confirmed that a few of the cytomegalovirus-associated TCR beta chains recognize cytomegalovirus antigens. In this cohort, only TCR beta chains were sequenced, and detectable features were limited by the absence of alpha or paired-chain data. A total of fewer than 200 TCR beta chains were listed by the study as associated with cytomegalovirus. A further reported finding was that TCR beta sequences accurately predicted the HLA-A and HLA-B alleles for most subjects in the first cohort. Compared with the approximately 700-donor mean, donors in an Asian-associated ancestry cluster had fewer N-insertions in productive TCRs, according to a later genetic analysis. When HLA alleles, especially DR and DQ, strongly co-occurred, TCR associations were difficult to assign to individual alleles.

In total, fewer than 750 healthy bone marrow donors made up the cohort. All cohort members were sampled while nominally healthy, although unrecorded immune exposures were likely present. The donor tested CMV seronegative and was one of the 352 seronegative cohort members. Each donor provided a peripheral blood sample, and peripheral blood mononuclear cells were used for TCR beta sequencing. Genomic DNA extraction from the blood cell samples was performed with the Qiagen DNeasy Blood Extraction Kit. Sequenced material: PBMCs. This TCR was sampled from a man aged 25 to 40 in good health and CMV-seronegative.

The CDR3 is CASSPGQDFYEQYF. The nucleotide sequence is TGTGCCAGCAGCCCGGGACAGGACTTCTACGAGCAGTACTTC. This receptor chain uses TRBV5-4 and TRBJ2-7, with 8 bases in between that match TRBD1. The cysteine opens and the phenylalanine closes a CDR3 of 14 amino acids. Of the read, only the CDR3 DNA is kept; its 42 bases are in frame from base 1. Clipping removes 4 bases from V and 3 bases from J, with 6 as the unmatched junction base count. For CDR1 and CDR2, the germline V gene (reference sequence) lists SGHNT and YYREEE. The CDR3 plus the reference TRBV5-4 and TRBJ2-7 genes for the other parts give the full variable domain: ETGVTQSPTHLIKTRGQQVTLRCSSQSGHNTVSWYQQALGQGPQFIFQYYREEENGRGNFPPRFSGLQFPNYSSELNVNALELDDSALYLCASSPGQDFYEQYFGPGTRLTVT.